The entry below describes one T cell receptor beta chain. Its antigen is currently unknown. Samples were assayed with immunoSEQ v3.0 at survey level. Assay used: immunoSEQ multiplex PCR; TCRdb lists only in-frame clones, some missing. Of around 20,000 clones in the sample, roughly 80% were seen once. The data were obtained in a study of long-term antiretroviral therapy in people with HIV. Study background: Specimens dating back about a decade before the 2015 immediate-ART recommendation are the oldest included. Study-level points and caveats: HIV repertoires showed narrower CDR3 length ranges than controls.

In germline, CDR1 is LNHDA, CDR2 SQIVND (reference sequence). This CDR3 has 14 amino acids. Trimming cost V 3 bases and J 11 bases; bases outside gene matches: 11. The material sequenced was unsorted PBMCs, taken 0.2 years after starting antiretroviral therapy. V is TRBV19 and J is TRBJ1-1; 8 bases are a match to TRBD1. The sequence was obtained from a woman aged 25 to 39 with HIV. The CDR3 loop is CASSMGTGQRWAFF. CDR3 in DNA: TGTGCCAGTAGTATGGGGACAGGACAGAGGTGGGCTTTCTTT.